Listed here are 27 T cell receptor beta chains from one sample, sequenced in a study of cytomegalovirus exposure and HLA in healthy donors. PCR used 60 Vbeta primers and 13 Jbeta primers. Sequencing used immunoSEQ multiplex PCR; TCRdb keeps in-frame clones, though not all of them. This table holds roughly 120,000 clones, 75% to 85% found once. Sequencing was carried out using PBMCs. The receptors derive from a male donor in good health and CMV-seronegative.

DNA of the CDR3: TGTGCCAGTAGTCAACCGGGACTACCACCCTACGAGCAGTACTTC. Its translation is CASSQPGLPPYEQYF. The J gene is TRBJ2-7, the V gene TRBV19; 7 nucleotides match TRBD2. The CDR3 totals 15 residues. J gave up 2 bases and V 5 bases, and 9 bases lay outside the gene matches. CDR1 LNHDA and CDR2 SQIVND come from the germline V gene (reference sequence).

This clone appeared a single time. The chain uses TRBV7-8 and TRBJ1-1, with 7 bases matching TRBD1. CDR1 SGHVS and CDR2 FQNEAQ come from the germline V gene. V gave up 5 bases and J gave up 1 base; unmatched junction bases: 10. There are 16 residues in the CDR3. This CDR3 is CASSADPGTENTEAFF. DNA of the CDR3: TGTGCCAGCAGCGCGGACCCCGGGACAGAGAACACTGAAGCTTTCTTT.

This chain joins TRBV5-6 and TRBJ2-2, with TRBD1 identical over 7 bases. J was trimmed by 5 bases and V by 5 bases; bases with no gene match: 9. Germline CDR1 reads SGHDT; CDR2 reads YYEEEE. The CDR3 covers 15 residues. Here the CDR3 reads CASSLMTGRTGELFF. CDR3 coding DNA: TGTGCCAGCAGTTTAATGACAGGGCGGACCGGGGAGCTGTTTTTT.

This clone turned up a few times. The chain is built from TRBV5-1 and TRBJ2-7; weak D call: TRBD2 (7 bases). Deletions cut 3 bases from V and 3 bases from J, with 13 bases between. Germline assignment: CDR1 SGHRS and CDR2 YFSETQ. The CDR3 extends over 14 amino acids. CDR3 in amino acids: CASSWGAGDYEQYF. The CDR3 nucleotides read TGCGCCAGCAGCTGGGGGGCGGGGGACTACGAGCAGTACTTC.

This clone was counted once. The genes are TRBV5-1 and TRBJ1-3; 11 nucleotides align to TRBD1. Germline-derived CDR1 and CDR2 are SGHRS and YFSETQ. The trim removed 4 bases at V and 1 base at J, leaving 4 bases unmatched. CDR3 length: 16 amino acids. CDR3 in DNA: TGCGCCAGCAGCAGAGGGACAGGGGGTTCTGGAAACACCATATATTTT. It translates to CASSRGTGGSGNTIYF.

J is TRBJ2-1 and V is TRBV11-1; TRBD2 is a possible D gene (6 bases). CDR1 is SGHAT, CDR2 FQDESV, per germline (reference sequence). The length of the CDR3 is 16 residues. V was trimmed by 1 base and J by 5 bases, leaving 15 bases between them. DNA of the CDR3: TGTGCCAGCAGCTTAGGACATCGGGAGATGAACAATGAGCAGTTCTTC. This encodes CASSLGHREMNNEQFF.

This clone was found a few times. This chain links TRBV15 with TRBJ1-5; 8 bases align to TRBD1. Trimming cost V 5 bases and J 7 bases; bases outside gene matches: 16. Germline assignment: CDR1 LNHNV and CDR2 YYDKDF (reference sequence). The CDR3 is 17 residues long. CDR3 bases: TGTGCCACCAGCGCCTTACCACCGACAGGGGCTGGACAGCCCCAGCATTTT. Translated, it gives CATSALPPTGAGQPQHF.

This chain links TRBV10-3 with TRBJ1-6; 9 bases map to TRBD1. There are 19 residues in the CDR3. V trimming: 3 bases; J trimming: 5 bases; junction bases outside the gene matches: 14. Germline lookup yields CDR1 ENHRY and CDR2 SYGVKD. The CDR3 is CAISDPIQGAVVNNSPLHF. Written as DNA, the CDR3 is TGTGCCATCAGTGATCCAATACAGGGGGCCGTAGTAAATAATTCACCCCTCCACTTT.

The chain joins TRBV6-5 to TRBJ1-5; no clear D gene. The CDR3 covers 15 residues. The germline CDR1 and CDR2 sequences are MNHEY and SVGAGI. V lost 5 bases, J lost 3 bases, and 14 bases lay in between. Here the CDR3 DNA reads TGTGCCAGCAGTCGACGCGGGCGCCCCAATCAGCCCCAGCATTTT. Its translation is CASSRRGRPNQPQHF.

The V call is TRBV2, the J call TRBJ2-7; TRBD1 is a possible D gene (6 bases). With 7 bases removed from V and 7 bases from J, the gap between germline ends came to 11 bases. Germline V CDR1 and CDR2: SNHLY, FYNNEI. The length of the CDR3 is 11 residues. Here the CDR3 DNA reads TGTGCCAGCACTCAGGGGAAAGAGCAGTACTTC. Translating gives CASTQGKEQYF.

The chain uses TRBV5-1 and TRBJ2-7, with 7 positions matching TRBD1. The junction had 6 bases not matched to a gene; V was cut back by 0 bases and J by 3 bases. The CDR3 sequence is 15 residues long. Germline V CDR1 and CDR2: SGHRS, YFSETQ. CDR3 nucleotide sequence: TGCGCCAGCAGCTTGGACCCGGACAGGAGCTACGAGCAGTACTTC. Translating it yields CASSLDPDRSYEQYF.

This clone was observed a handful of times. The chain has TRBV18 and TRBJ2-3, with TRBD2 matching over 11 bases. Per the germline V gene, CDR1 is KGHSH and CDR2 is LQKENI. V gave up 1 base and J gave up 3 bases; unmatched junction bases: 6. The CDR3 is 17 residues long. The CDR3: CASSPRTSGSWTDTQYF. The CDR3 DNA is TGTGCCAGCTCACCACGTACTAGCGGGAGTTGGACAGATACGCAGTATTTT.

The V gene is TRBV5-1, the J gene TRBJ2-1; D might be TRBD2 (7 bases). Germline CDR1 is SGHRS and CDR2 is YFSETQ. CDR3 size: 13 residues. Trimming cost V 7 bases and J 2 bases, with 10 bases left between them. CDR3 nucleotide sequence: TGCGCCAGCGGGGAGGGGGCCTACAATGAGCAGTTCTTC. Translating it yields CASGEGAYNEQFF.

The chain carries TRBV6-1 and TRBJ2-2; 7 bases fit TRBD1. Germline-derived CDR1 and CDR2 are MNHNS and SASEGT. Trimming took 4 bases from V and 4 from J; bases not matched to a gene: 6. The CDR3 has 15 amino acids. The CDR3 DNA is TGTGCCAGCAGTGCGGCGAACAGGGGCACCGGGGAGCTGTTTTTT. Residues: CASSAANRGTGELFF.

This chain joins TRBV6-6 and TRBJ2-1; D possibly corresponds to TRBD1 (6 bases). This CDR3 has 13 residues. Germline CDR1 is MNHNY and CDR2 is SVGAGI (reference sequence). V was pared by 10 bases and J by 9 bases, with 19 bases between. The CDR3 loop reads CATTPGALGEQFF. DNA of the CDR3: TGTGCCACCACACCAGGGGCGCTGGGTGAGCAGTTCTTC.

The J gene is TRBJ2-1, the V gene TRBV19; 7 bases line up with TRBD1. The V and J ends lost 0 bases and 5 bases, in that order; junction bases with no gene match: 10. The CDR3 consists of 17 residues. Germline V gives CDR1 LNHDA, CDR2 SQIVND (reference sequence). For the CDR3, the DNA is TGTGCCAGTAGTATAGAAGGCCCAGGGGGTATTGACAATGAGCAGTTCTTC. Its protein is CASSIEGPGGIDNEQFF.

The chain combines TRBV4-3 with TRBJ2-5; 7 bases are shared with TRBD1. The closer fit of TRBJ2-7 to the DNA end suggests the J call may be wrong. Germline V gene data show CDR1 as LGHNA and CDR2 as YSLEER. The CDR3 totals 15 residues. The DNA of the CDR3 is TGCGCCAGCAGCCAAGAGAGGACAGGTTCCTACGAGCAGTACTTC. Translation: CASSQERTGSYEQYF.

This chain uses TRBV14 with TRBJ1-1; 10 bases line up with TRBD1. The germline V gene encodes CDR1 SGHDN and CDR2 FVKESK. V lost 8 bases, J lost 5 bases, and 8 bases stayed unmatched. The CDR3 consists of 14 residues. In nucleotides, the CDR3 is TGTGCCAGCCCCCCGACAGGGGGCGGAACTGAAGCTTTCTTT. Amino acid sequence: CASPPTGGGTEAFF.

The CDR3 bases are TGTGCCAGCAGCGCCCACAGGGGATCGGTCTTGGAGCAGTACTTC. Translating it yields CASSAHRGSVLEQYF. The chain joins TRBV9 to TRBJ2-5; 7 nucleotides match TRBD1. The germline CDR1 and CDR2 sequences are SGDLS and YYNGEE. The CDR3 extends over 15 amino acids. Losses at the gene ends were 3 bases for V and 11 bases for J; bases not matched to a gene: 16.

The chain couples TRBV27 to TRBJ2-4, with D possibly being TRBD1 (6 bases). This CDR3 is 13 amino acids long. Trimming removed 3 bases from V and 12 bases from J, with 15 bases in between. From germline, CDR1 is MNHEY and CDR2 SMNVEV (reference sequence). CDR3 in amino acids: CASSFRDSDSQYF. CDR3 DNA: TGTGCCAGCAGTTTCAGGGATTCGGACAGTCAGTACTTC.

The chain couples TRBV27 to TRBJ2-3, with a possible D match to TRBD1 (6 bases). The germline V gene encodes CDR1 MNHEY and CDR2 SMNVEV (reference sequence). The CDR3 runs to 13 residues. The V and J ends lost 7 bases and 6 bases respectively, with 14 bases between them. CDR3: CASTGRGRDTQYF. The DNA of the CDR3 is TGTGCCAGCACGGGCAGGGGACGGGATACGCAGTATTTT.

V usage is TRBV15 and J usage is TRBJ2-5; the match to TRBD2 covers 13 bases. The V gene end was trimmed by 5 bases and the J gene end by 6 bases; junction bases not matched to a gene: 6. This CDR3 has 15 residues. Germline-derived CDR1 and CDR2 are LNHNV and YYDKDF (reference sequence). The CDR3: CATSGLGTSGKTQYF. The CDR3 nucleotides read TGTGCCACCAGCGGATTAGGGACTAGCGGGAAGACCCAGTACTTC.

J is TRBJ2-7 and V is TRBV6-1; 7 nucleotides align to TRBD2. This CDR3 is built from 13 residues. V trimming: 8 bases; J trimming: 3 bases; junction bases outside the gene matches: 7. The V gene's germline CDR1 is MNHNS and CDR2 SASEGT. CDR3 sequence: CASERDVSYEQYF. The CDR3 coding sequence is TGTGCCAGCGAGCGGGACGTGAGCTACGAGCAGTACTTC.

This chain links TRBV29-1 with TRBJ1-1; 7 bases are shared with TRBD1. The germline CDR1 and CDR2 sequences are SQVTM and ANQGSEA. The CDR3 is made up of 14 amino acids. The V segment lost 4 bases and the J segment 7 bases; nucleotides outside the gene matches: 12. The CDR3 protein is CSVGHHTGVGEAFF. The CDR3 DNA reads as TGCAGCGTTGGACACCATACAGGGGTTGGTGAAGCTTTCTTT. Variable domain in full (rest from reference TRBV29-1 and TRBJ1-1): SAVISQKPSRDICQRGTSLTIQCQVDSQVTMMFWYRQQPGQSLTLIATANQGSEATYESGFVIDKFPISRPNLTFSTLTVSNMSPEDSSIYLCSVGHHTGVGEAFFGQGTRLTVV.

The CDR3 DNA sequence: TGTGCCAGCATGGGGCGGCAGAACACTGAAGCTTTCTTT. Translation: CASMGRQNTEAFF. The chain carries TRBV2 and TRBJ1-1; tentatively, D is TRBD1 (5 bases). Trimming removed 7 bases from V and 1 base from J, with 10 bases in between. CDR1 and CDR2 (germline): SNHLY, FYNNEI. The CDR3 extends over 13 amino acids.

V usage is TRBV6-6 and J usage is TRBJ1-2, with D tentatively TRBD1 (5 bases). The CDR3 is 13 amino acids. Trimming removed 2 bases from V and 2 bases from J, with 6 bases in between. Looked up from germline, CDR1 is MNHNY and CDR2 is SVGAGI (reference sequence). The CDR3 nucleotides are TGTGCCAGCAGTTACGACAGAAACTATGGCTACACCTTC. It translates to CASSYDRNYGYTF.

J is TRBJ1-1 and V is TRBV30; D perhaps matches TRBD1 (6 bases). Germline V gene lookup returns CDR1 GTSNPN and CDR2 SVGIG (reference sequence). The CDR3 extends over 15 amino acids. With 0 bases removed from V and 0 bases from J, the gap between germline ends came to 11 bases. The CDR3 region is CAWSVPDRLNTEAFF. In DNA form, the CDR3 reads TGTGCCTGGAGTGTACCAGACAGGTTGAACACTGAAGCTTTCTTT.